This T cell receptor beta chain was obtained from a study of long-term antiretroviral therapy in people with HIV. Study conclusions and caveats: Information pertaining to ART adherence, viral resistance or therapeutic modifications was not obtained.

A word on this clone: As yet, its antigen is unknown.

Germline lookup yields CDR1 LNHNV and CDR2 YYDKDF (reference sequence). The J segment lost 3 bases and the V segment lost 3 bases, leaving 10 bases of the junction unmatched. The CDR3 has 16 amino acids. The run of the v3.0 immunoSEQ assay was at survey level. The protocol was immunoSEQ multiplex PCR, while the TCRdb copy is restricted to in-frame clones and leaves out a portion. The sample lists 25,000 to 35,000 clones, approximately 90% occurring once. The chain couples TRBV15 to TRBJ2-7, with 8 bases lining up with TRBD1. The TCR was taken from a man in his forties or fifties with HIV. The sample here was unsorted PBMCs, taken roughly 5 years before starting antiretroviral therapy. The CDR3 DNA follows: TGTGCCACCAGCAGGGACCAGGGGGCCGTGTACTACGAGCAGTACTTC. It yields the protein CATSRDQGAVYYEQYF. Full variable domain (outside the CDR3, taken from reference TRBV15 and TRBJ2-7): DAMVIQNPRYQVTQFGKPVTLSCSQTLNHNVMYWYQQKSSQAPKLLFHYYDKDFNNEADTPDNFQSRRPNTSFCFLDIRSPGLGDTAMYLCATSRDQGAVYYEQYFGPGTRLTVT.